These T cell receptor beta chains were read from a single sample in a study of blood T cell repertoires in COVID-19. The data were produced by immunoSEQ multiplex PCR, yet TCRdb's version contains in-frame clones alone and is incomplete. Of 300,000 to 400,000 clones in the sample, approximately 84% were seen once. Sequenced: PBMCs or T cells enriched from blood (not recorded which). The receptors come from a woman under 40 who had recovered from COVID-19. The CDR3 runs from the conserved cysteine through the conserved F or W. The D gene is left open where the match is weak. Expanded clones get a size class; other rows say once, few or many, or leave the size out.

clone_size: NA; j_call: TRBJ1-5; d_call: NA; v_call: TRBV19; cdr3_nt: TGTGCCAGTAGTCCGTTTAGCAATCAGCCCCAGCATTTT; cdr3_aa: CASSPFSNQPQHF
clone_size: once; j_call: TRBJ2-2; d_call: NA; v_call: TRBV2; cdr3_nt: TGTGCCAGCAGTGAAAACGGAGCGAACACCGGGGAGCTGTTTTTT; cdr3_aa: CASSENGANTGELFF
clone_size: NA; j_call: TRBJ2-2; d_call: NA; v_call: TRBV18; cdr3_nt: TGTGCCAGCTCGGGAGCACTTACCGGGGAGCTGTTTTTT; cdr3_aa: CASSGALTGELFF
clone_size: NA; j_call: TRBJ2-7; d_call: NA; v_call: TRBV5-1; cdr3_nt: TGCGCCAGCAGGAGGGATCCCTACGAGCAGTACTTC; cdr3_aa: CASRRDPYEQYF
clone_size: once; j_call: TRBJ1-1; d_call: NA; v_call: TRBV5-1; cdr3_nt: TGCGCCAGCAGCTTGCGGCAGGGTTTATTGGGGACTGAAGCTTTCTTT; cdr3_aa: CASSLRQGLLGTEAFF
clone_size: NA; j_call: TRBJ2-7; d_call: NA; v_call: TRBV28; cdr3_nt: TGTGCCAGCGGCGCGACTGGCTACGAGCAGTACTTC; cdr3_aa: CASGATGYEQYF
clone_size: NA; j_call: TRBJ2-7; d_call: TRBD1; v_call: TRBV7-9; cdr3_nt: TGTGCCAGCAGCTACATTCCACAGGGGACCACCTACGAGCAGTACTTC; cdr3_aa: CASSYIPQGTTYEQYF
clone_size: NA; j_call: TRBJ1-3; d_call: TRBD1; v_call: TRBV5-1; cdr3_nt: TGCGCCAGCAGCTTGGACGAGGGGGCGATTGGAAACACCATATATTTT; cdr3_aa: CASSLDEGAIGNTIYF
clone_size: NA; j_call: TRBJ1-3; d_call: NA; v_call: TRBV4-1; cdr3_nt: TGCGCCAGCAGCCAAGGCGACAGCTCCCCCTCTGGAAACACCATATATTTT; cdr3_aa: CASSQGDSSPSGNTIYF
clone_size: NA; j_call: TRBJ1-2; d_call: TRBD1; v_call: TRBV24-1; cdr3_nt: TGTGCCACCAGTGAAGACGCTAGGGGACAGGGAGTCCTACTTAACTATGGCTACACCTTC; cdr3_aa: CATSEDARGQGVLLNYGYTF
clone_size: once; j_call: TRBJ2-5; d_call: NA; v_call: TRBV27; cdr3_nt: TGTGCCAGCAGCCTCTCGATGGGGGCCCAAGGGGCCCAGTACTTC; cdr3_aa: CASSLSMGAQGAQYF
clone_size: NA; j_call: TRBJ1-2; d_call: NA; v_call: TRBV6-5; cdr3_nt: TGTGCCAGCAAGAGGCTTCAACCTAACTATGGCTACACCTTC; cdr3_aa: CASKRLQPNYGYTF
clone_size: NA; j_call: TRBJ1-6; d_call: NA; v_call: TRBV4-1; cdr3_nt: TGCGCCAGCAGCCAAGTAGCAGGGGTAGGTTCACCCCTCCACTTT; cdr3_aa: CASSQVAGVGSPLHF
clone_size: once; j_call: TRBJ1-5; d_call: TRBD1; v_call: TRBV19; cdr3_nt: TGTGCCAGTATCGACAGGGTCGGTCAGCCCCAGCATTTT; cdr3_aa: CASIDRVGQPQHF
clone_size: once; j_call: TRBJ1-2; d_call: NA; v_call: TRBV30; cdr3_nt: TGTGCCTCCATTCCCAGGGGAAACTATGGCTACACCTTC; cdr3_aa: CASIPRGNYGYTF
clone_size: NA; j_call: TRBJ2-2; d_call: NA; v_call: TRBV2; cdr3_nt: TGTGCCAGCAGTGAAGCGCAGGGCCAAGCGAACACCGGGGAGCTGTTTTTT; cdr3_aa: CASSEAQGQANTGELFF
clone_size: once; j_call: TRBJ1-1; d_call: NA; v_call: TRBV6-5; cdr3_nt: TGTGCCAGCAGTTACCAGGGTGGGGGCCTGGAAGCTTTCTTT; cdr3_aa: CASSYQGGGLEAFF
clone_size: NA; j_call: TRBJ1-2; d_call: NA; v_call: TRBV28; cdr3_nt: TGTGCCAGCAGAATACCCGCAACAGGGGGCTACACCTTC; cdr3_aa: CASRIPATGGYTF
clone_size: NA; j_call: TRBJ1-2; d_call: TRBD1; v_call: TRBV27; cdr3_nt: TGTGCCAGCAGTTTATCAGGGGGCACTAGTTCTTATGGCTACACCTTC; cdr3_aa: CASSLSGGTSSYGYTF
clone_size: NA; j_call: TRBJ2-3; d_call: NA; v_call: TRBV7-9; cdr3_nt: TGTGCCAGCAGTTCCCGGGGGACTAGCACAGATACGCAGTATTTT; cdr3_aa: CASSSRGTSTDTQYF
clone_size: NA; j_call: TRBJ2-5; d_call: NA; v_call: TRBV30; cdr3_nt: TGTGCCTGGAGGAAGGGGGGGGTGGAGACCCAGTACTTC; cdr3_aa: CAWRKGGVETQYF
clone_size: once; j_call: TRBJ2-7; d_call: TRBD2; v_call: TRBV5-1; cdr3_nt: TGCGCCAGCACCACCGAACGGACTAGCGGCGAGCAGTACTTC; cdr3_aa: CASTTERTSGEQYF
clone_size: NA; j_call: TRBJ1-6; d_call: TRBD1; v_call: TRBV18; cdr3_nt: TGTGCCAGCTCGCTCAACACAGGGGGCGGTCGCAATTCACCCCTCCACTTT; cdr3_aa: CASSLNTGGGRNSPLHF